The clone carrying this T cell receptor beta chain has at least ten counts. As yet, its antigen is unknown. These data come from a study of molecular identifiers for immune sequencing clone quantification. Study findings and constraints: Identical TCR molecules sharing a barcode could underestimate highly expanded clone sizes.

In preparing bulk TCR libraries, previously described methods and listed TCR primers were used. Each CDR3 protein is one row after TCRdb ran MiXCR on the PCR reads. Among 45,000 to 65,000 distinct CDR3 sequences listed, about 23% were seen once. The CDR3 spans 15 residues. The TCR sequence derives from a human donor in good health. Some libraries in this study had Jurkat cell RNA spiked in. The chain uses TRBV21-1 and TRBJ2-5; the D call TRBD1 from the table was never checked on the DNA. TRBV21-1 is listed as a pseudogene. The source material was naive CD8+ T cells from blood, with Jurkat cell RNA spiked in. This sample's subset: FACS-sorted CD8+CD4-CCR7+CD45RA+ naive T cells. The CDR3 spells CASSNRVRPKETQYF. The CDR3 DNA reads TGTGCCAGCAGCAATCGGGTCAGGCCCAAAGAGACCCAGTACTTC.